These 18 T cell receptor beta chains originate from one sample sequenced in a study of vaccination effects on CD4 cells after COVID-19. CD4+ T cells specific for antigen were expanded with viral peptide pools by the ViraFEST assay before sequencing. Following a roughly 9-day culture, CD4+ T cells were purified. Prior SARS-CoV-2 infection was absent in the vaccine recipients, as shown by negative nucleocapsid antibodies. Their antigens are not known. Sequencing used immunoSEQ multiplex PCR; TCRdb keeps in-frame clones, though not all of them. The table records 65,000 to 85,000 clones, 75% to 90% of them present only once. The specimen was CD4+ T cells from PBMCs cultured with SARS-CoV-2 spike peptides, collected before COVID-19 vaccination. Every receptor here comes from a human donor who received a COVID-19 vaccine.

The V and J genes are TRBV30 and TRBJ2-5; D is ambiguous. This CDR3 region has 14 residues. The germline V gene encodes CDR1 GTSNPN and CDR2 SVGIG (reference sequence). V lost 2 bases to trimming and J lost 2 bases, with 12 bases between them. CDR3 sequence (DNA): TGTGCCTGGAGTCTGGGCAGTCCACAAGAGACCCAGTACTTC. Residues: CAWSLGSPQETQYF. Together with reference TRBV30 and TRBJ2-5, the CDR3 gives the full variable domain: SQTIHQWPATLVQPVGSPLSLECTVEGTSNPNLYWYRQAAGRGLQLLFYSVGIGQISSEVPQNLSASRPQDRQFILSSKKLLLSDSGFYLCAWSLGSPQETQYFGPGTRLLVL.

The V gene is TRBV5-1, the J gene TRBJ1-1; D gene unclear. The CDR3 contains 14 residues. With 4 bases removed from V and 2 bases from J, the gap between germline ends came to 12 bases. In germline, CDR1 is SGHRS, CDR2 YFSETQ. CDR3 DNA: TGCGCCAGCAGCCCGGAGGGCCGCAACACTGAAGCTTTCTTT. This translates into CASSPEGRNTEAFF. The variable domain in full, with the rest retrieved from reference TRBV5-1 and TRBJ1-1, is KAGVTQTPRYLIKTRGQQVTLSCSPISGHRSVSWYQQTPGQGLQFLFEYFSETQRNKGNFPGRFSGRQFSNSRSEMNVSTLELGDSALYLCASSPEGRNTEAFFGQGTRLTVV.

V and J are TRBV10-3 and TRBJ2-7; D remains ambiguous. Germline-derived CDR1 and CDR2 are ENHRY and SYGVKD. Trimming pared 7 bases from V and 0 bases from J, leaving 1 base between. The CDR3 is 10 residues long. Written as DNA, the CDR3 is TGTGCCATCAACTCCTACGAGCAGTACGTC. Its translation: CAINSYEQYV.

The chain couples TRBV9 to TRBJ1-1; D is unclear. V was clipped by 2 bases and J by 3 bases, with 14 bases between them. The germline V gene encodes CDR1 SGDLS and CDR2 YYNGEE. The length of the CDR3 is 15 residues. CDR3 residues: CASSVGGSGDTEAFF. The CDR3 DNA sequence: TGTGCCAGCAGCGTGGGCGGGTCCGGCGACACTGAAGCTTTCTTT. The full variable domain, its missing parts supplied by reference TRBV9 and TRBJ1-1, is DSGVTQTPKHLITATGQRVTLRCSPRSGDLSVYWYQQSLDQGLQFLIQYYNGEERAKGNILERFSAQQFPDLHSELNLSSLELGDSALYFCASSVGGSGDTEAFFGQGTRLTVV.

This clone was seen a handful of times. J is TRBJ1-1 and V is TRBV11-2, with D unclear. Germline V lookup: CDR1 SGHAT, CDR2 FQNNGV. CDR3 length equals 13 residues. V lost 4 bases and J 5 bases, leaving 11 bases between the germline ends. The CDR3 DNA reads TGTGCCAGCAGCTCCAATTATGGGACTGAAGCTTTCTTT. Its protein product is CASSSNYGTEAFF.

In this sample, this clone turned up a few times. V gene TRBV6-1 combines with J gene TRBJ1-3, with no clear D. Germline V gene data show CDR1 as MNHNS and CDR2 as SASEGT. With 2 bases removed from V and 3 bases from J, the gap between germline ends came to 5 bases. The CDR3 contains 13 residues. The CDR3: CASSERDGNTIYF. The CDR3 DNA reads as TGTGCCAGCAGTGAACGGGATGGAAACACCATATATTTT.

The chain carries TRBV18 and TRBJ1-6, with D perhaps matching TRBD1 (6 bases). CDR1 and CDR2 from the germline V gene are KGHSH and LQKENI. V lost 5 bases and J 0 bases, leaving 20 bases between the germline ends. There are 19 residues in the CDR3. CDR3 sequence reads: CASSTKSWTVSSYNSPLHF. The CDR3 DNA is TGTGCCAGCTCAACCAAAAGTTGGACAGTTAGCTCCTATAATTCACCCCTCCACTTT.

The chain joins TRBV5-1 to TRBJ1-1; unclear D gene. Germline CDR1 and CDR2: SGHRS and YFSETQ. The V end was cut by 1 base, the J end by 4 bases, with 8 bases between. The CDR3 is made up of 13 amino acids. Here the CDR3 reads CASSLQMGTEAFF. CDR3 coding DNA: TGCGCCAGCAGCTTGCAGATGGGCACTGAAGCTTTCTTT.

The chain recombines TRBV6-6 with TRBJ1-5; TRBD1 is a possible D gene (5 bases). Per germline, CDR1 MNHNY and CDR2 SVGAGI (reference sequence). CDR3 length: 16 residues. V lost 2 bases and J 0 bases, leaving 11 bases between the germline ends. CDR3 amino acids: CASSYGGGNSNQPQHF. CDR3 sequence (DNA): TGTGCCAGCAGTTACGGGGGGGGGAATAGCAATCAGCCCCAGCATTTT.

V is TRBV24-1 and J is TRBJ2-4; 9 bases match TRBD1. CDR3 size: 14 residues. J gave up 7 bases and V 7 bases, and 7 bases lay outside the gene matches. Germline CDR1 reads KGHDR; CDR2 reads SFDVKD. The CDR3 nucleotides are TGTGCCACCAGCGCCAGGACAGGGGATAACATTCAGTACTTC. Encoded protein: CATSARTGDNIQYF.

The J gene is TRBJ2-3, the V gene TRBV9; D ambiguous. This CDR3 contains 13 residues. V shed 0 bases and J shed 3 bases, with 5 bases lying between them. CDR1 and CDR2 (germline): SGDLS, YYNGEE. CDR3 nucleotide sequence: TGTGCCAGCAGCGTAGGGGGTACAGATACGCAGTATTTT. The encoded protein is CASSVGGTDTQYF.

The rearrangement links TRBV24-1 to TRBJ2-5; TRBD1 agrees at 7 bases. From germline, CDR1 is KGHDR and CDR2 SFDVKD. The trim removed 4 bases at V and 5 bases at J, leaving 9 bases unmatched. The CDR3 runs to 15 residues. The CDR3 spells CATSDPEGAGETQYF. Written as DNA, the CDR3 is TGTGCCACCAGTGACCCTGAGGGGGCTGGGGAGACCCAGTACTTC.

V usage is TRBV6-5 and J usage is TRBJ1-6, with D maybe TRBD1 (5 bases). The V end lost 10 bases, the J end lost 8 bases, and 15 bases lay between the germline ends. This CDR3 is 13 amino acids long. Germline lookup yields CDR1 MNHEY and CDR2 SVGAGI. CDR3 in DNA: TGTGCCATTCGGGGACCGAGAGATTCACCCCTCCACTTT. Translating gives CAIRGPRDSPLHF.

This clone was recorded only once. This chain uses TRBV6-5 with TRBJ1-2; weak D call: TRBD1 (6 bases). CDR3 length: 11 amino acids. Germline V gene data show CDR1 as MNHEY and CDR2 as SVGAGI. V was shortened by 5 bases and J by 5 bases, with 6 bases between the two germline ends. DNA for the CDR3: TGTGCCAGCAGTCAGGGGTATGGCTACACCTTC. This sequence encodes CASSQGYGYTF.

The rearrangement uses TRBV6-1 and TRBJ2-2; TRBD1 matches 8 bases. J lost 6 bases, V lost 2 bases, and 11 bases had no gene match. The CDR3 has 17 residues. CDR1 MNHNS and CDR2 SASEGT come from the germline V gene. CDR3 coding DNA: TGTGCCAGCAGTGAACTGGGACAGGCTATATTTCCCGGGGAGCTGTTTTTT. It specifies CASSELGQAIFPGELFF.

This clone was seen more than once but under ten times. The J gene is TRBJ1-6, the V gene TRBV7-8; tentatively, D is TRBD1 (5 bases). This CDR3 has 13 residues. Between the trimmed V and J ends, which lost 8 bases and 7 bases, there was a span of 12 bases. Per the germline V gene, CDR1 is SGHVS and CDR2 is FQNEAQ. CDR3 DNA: TGTGCCAGCGTCTCGAGACAGAATTCACCCCTCCACTTT. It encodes CASVSRQNSPLHF.

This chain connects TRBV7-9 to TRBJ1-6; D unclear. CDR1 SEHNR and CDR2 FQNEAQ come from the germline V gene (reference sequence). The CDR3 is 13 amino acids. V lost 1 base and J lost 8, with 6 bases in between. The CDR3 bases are TGTGCCAGCAGCTTAGACGGGGATTCACCCCTCCACTTT. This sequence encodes CASSLDGDSPLHF. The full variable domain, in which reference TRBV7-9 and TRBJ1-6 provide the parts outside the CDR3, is DTGVSQNPRHKITKRGQNVTFRCDPISEHNRLYWYRQTLGQGPEFLTYFQNEAQLEKSRLLSDRFSAERPKGSFSTLEIQRTEQGDSAMYLCASSLDGDSPLHFGNGTRLTVT.

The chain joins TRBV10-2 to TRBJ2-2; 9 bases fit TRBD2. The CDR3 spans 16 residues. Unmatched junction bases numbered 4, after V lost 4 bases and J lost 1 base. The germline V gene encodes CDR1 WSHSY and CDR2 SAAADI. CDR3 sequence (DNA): TGCGCCAGCAGTGGACTAGCGGTGATGAACACCGGGGAGCTGTTTTTT. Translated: CASSGLAVMNTGELFF.